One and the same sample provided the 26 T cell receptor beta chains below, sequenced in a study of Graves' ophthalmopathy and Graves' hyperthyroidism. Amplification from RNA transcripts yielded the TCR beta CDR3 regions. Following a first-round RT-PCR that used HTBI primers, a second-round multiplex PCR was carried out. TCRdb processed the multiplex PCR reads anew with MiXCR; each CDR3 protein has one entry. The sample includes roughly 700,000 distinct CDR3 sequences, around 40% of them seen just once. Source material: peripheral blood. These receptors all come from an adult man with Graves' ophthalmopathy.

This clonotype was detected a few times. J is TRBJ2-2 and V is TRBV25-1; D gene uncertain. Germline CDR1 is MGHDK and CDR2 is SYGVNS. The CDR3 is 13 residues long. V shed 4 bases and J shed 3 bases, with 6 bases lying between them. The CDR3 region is CASSGLDTGELFF. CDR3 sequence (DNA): TGTGCCAGCAGTGGACTGGACACCGGGGAGCTGTTTTTT.

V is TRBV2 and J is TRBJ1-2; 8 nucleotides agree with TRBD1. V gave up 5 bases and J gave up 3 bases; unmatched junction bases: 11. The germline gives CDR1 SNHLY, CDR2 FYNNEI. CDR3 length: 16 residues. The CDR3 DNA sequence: TGTGCCAGCAGTTACGCCGACGGACAGGGAGACTATGGCTACACCTTC. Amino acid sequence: CASSYADGQGDYGYTF.

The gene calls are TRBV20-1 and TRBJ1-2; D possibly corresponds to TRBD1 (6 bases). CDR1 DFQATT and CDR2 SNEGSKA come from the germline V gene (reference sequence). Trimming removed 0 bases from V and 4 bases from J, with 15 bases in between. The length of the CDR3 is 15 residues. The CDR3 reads CSARDSRGVSYGYTF. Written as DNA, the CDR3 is TGCAGTGCTAGAGATTCCAGGGGCGTTTCCTATGGCTACACCTTC.

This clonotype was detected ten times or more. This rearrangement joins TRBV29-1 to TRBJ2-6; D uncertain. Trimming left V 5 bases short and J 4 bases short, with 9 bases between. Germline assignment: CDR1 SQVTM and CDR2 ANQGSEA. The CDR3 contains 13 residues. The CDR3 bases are TGCAGCGTTTTTGTTCCCGGGGCCAACGTCCTGACTTTC. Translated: CSVFVPGANVLTF.

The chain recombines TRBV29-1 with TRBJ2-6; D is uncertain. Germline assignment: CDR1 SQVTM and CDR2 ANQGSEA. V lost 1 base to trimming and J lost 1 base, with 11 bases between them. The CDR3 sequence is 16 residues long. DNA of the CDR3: TGCAGCGTTGAAGGAATCGGGCTATCTGGGGCCAACGTCCTGACTTTC. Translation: CSVEGIGLSGANVLTF.

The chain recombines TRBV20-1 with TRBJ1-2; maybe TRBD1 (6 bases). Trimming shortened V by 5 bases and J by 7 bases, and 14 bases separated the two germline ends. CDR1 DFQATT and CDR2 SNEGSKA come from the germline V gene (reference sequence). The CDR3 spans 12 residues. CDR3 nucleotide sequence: TGCAGTGCTCGGACAGAAAATTCTGGCTACACCTTC. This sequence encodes CSARTENSGYTF.

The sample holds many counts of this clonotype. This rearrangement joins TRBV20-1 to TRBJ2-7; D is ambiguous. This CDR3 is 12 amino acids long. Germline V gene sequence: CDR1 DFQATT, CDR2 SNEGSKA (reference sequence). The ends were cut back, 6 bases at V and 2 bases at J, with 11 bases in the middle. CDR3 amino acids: CSACTPTYEQYF. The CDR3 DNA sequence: TGCAGTGCCTGTACGCCCACCTACGAGCAGTACTTC.

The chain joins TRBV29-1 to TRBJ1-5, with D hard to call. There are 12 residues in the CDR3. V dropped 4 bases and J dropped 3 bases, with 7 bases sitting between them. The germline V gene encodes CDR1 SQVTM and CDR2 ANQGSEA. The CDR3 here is CSVGQINQPQHF. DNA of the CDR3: TGCAGCGTTGGGCAGATCAATCAGCCCCAGCATTTT.

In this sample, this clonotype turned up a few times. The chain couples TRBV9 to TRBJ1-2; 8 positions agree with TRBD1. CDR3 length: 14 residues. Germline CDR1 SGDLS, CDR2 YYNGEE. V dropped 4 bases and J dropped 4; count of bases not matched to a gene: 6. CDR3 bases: TGTGCCAGCAGCCAGACAGGGGCAGGCTATGGCTACACCTTC. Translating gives CASSQTGAGYGYTF.

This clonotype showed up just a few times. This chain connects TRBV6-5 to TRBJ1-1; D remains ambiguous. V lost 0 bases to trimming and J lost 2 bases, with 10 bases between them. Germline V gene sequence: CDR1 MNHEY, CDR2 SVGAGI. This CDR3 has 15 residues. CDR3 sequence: CASSYSYLSNTEAFF. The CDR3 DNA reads TGTGCCAGCAGTTACTCGTACCTATCTAACACTGAAGCTTTCTTT.

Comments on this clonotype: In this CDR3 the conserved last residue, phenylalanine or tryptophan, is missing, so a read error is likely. Here the CDR3 reads CSASGKYLGAYEQYL. DNA of the CDR3: TGCAGTGCTAGTGGGAAGTATCTGGGGGCCTACGAGCAGTACCTC. The J gene is TRBJ2-7, the V gene TRBV20-1; D tentatively reads TRBD1 or TRBD2 (5 bases each). CDR3 length equals 15 residues. Germline values: CDR1 DFQATT, CDR2 SNEGSKA (reference sequence). V lost 3 bases and J 2 bases, leaving 17 bases between the germline ends.

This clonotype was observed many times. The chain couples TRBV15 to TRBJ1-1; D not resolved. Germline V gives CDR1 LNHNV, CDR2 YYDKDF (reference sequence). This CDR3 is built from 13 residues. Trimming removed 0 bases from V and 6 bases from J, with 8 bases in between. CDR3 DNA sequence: TGTGCCACCAGCAGAGATCGTCGCGCTGAAGCTTTCTTT. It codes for CATSRDRRAEAFF. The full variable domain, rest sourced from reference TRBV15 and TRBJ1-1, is DAMVIQNPRYQVTQFGKPVTLSCSQTLNHNVMYWYQQKSSQAPKLLFHYYDKDFNNEADTPDNFQSRRPNTSFCFLDIRSPGLGDTAMYLCATSRDRRAEAFFGQGTRLTVV.

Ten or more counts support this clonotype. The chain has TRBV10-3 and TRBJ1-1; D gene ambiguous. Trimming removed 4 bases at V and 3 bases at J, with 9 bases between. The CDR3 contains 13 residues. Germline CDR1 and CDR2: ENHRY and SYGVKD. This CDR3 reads CAISVGEDTEAFF. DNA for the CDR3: TGTGCCATCAGTGTAGGCGAGGACACTGAAGCTTTCTTT.

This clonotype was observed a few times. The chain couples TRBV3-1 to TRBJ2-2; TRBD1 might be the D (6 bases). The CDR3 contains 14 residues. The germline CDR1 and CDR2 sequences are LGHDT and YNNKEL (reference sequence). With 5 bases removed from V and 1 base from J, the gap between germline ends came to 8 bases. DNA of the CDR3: TGTGCCAGCAGCGAACAGGGGAACACCGGGGAGCTGTTTTTT. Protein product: CASSEQGNTGELFF.

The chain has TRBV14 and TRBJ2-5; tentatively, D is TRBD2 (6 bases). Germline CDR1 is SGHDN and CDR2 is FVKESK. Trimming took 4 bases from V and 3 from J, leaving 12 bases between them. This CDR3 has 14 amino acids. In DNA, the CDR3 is TGTGCCAGCAGCCGATTGGGACTTGAAGAGACCCAGTACTTC. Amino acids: CASSRLGLEETQYF.

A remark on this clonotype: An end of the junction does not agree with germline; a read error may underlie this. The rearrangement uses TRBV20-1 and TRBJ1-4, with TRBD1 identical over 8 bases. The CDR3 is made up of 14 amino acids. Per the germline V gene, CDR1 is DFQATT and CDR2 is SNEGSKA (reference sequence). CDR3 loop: CSGRQDRAGEKLFF. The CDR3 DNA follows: TGCAGTGGTAGACAGGACAGGGCTGGCGAAAAACTGTTTTTT.

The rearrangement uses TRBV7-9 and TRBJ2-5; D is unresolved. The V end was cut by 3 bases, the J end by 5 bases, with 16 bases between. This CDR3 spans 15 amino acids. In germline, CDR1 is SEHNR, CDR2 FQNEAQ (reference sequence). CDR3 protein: CASSLSMLGAETQYF. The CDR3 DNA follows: TGTGCCAGCAGCTTGTCCATGTTAGGCGCCGAGACCCAGTACTTC.

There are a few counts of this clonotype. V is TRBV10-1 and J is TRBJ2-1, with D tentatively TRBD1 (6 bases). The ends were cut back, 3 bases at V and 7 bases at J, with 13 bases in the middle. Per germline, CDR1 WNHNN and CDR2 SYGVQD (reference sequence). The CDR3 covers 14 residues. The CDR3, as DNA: TGCGCCAGCAGTGACGGAGACAGGAGGAATGAGCAGTTCTTC. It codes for CASSDGDRRNEQFF.

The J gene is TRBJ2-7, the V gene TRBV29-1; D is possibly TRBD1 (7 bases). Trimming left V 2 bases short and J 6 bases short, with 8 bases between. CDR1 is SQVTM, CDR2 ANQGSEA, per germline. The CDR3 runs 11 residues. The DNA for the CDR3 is TGCAGCGTTGAACAGGGGGGCGAGCAGTACTTC. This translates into CSVEQGGEQYF.

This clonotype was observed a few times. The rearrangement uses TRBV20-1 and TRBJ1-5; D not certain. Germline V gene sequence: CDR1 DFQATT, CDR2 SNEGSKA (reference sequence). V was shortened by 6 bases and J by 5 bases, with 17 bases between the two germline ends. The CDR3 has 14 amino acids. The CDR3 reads CSAPLAGKDQPQHF. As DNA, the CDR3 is TGCAGTGCCCCGCTGGCAGGAAAGGATCAGCCCCAGCATTTT.

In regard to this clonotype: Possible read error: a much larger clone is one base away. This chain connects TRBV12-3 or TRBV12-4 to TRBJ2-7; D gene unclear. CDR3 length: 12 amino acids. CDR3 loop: CASSLRSNEQHF. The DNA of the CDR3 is TGTGCCAGCAGTTTGCGGTCGAACGAGCAGCACTTC.

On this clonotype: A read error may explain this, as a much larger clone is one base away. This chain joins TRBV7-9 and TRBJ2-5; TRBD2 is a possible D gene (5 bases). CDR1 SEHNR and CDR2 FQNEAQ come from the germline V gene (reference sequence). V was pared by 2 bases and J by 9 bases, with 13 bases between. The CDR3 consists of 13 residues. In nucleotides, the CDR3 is TGTGCCAGCAGCTTATATCGAGCGGAGGCCCAGTACTTC. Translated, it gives CASSLYRAEAQYF.

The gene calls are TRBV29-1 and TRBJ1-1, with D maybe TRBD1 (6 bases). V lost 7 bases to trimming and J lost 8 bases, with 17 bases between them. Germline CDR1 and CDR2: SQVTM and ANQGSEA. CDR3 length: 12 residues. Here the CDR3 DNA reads TGCAGCGGTCTGAGGGGGACTGCCGAAGCTTTCTTT. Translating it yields CSGLRGTAEAFF.

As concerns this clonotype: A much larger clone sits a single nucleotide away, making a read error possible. CDR3: CASSVGSDGGSGNTIYF. The CDR3 bases are TGTGCCAGCAGTGTCGGTTCGGACGGGGGCTCTGGAAACACCATATATTTT. V is TRBV10-3 and J is TRBJ1-3, with D possibly being TRBD1 (5 bases). Germline loops: CDR1 ENHRY, CDR2 SYGVKD. CDR3 length: 17 residues.

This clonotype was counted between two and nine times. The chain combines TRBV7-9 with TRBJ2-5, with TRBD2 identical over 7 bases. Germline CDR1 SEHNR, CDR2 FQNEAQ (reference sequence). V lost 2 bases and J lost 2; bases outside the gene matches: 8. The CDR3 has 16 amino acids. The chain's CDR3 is CASSLPPGLTQETQYF. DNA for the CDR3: TGTGCCAGCAGCTTACCTCCGGGACTAACGCAAGAGACCCAGTACTTC.

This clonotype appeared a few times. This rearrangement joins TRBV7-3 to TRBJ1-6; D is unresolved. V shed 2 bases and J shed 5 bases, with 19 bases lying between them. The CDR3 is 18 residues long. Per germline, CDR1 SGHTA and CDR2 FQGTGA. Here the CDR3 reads CASSLRILEGSNNSPLHF. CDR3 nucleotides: TGTGCCAGCAGCTTACGTATTTTGGAGGGATCGAATAATTCACCCCTCCACTTT.